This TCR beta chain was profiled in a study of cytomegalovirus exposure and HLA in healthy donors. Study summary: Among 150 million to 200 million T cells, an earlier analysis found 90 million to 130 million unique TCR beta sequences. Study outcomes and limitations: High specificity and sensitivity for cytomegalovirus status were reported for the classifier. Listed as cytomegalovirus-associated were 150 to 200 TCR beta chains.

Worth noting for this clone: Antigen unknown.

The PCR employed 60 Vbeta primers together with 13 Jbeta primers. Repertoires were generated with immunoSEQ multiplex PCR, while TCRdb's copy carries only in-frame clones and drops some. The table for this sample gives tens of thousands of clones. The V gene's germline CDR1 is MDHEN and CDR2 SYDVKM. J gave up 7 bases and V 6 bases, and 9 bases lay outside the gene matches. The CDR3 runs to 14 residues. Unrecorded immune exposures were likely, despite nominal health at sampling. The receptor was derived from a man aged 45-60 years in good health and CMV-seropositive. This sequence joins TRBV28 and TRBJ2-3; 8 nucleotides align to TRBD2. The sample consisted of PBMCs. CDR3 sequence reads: CASSRPGSGNTQYF. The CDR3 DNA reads TGTGCCAGCAGCCGCCCGGGTAGCGGGAATACGCAGTATTTT. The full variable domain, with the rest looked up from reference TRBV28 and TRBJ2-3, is DVKVTQSSRYLVKRTGEKVFLECVQDMDHENMFWYRQDPGLGLRLIYFSYDVKMKEKGDIPEGYSVSREKKERFSLILESASTNQTSMYLCASSRPGSGNTQYFGPGTRLTVL.